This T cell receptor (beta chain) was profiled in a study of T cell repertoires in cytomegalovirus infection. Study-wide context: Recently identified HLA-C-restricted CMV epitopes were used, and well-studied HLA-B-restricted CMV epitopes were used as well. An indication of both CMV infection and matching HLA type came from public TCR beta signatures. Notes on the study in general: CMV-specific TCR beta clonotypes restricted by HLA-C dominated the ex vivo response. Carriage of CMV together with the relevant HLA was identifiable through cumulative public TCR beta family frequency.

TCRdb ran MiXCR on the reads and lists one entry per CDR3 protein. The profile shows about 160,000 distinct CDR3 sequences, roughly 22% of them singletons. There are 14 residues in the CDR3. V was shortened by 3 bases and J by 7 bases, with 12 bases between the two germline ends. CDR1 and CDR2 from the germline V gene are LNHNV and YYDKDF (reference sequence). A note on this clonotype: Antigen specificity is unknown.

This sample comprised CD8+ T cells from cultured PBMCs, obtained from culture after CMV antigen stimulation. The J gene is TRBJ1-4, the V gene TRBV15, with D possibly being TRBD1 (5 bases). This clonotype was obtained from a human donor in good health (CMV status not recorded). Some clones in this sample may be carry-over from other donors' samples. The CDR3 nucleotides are TGTGCCACCAGCAGTGGACACGAGGGTGAAAAACTGTTTTTT. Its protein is CATSSGHEGEKLFF.